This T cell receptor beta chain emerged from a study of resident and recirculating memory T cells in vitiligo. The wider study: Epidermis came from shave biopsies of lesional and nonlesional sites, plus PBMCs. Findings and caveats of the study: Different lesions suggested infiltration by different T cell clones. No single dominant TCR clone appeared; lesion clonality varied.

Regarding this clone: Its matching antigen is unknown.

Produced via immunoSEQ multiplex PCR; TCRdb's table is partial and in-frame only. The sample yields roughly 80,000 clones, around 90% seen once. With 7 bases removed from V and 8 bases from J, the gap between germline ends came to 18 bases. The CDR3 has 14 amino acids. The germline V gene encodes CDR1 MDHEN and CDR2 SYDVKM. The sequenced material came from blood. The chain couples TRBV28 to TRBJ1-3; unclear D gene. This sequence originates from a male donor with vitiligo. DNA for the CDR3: TGTGCCAGCACCTTAGGCGGGGTCGGCGACACCATATATTTT. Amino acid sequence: CASTLGGVGDTIYF.